One and the same sample provided the 24 T cell receptor beta chains below, sequenced in a study of radiotherapy plus CTLA-4 blockade in lung cancer. The table came from immunoSEQ multiplex PCR; TCRdb's copy has only in-frame clones and leaves some out. The sample carries under 95,000 clones, around 80% recorded once. The material sequenced was peripheral blood, taken from a patient treated with radiotherapy plus ipilimumab. These receptors were taken from a human donor with non-small cell lung cancer who had stable disease on radiotherapy plus ipilimumab.

This clone turned up a few times. V is TRBV7-9 and J is TRBJ2-7, with TRBD2 identical over 7 bases. With 6 bases clipped from V and 5 bases from J, the junction kept 7 bases outside the gene matches. There are 13 residues in the CDR3. The V gene's germline CDR1 is SEHNR and CDR2 FQNEAQ (reference sequence). The CDR3 region is CASRYRDYNEQYF. The CDR3 DNA is TGTGCCAGCAGATACCGGGACTATAACGAGCAGTACTTC. The entire variable domain, with the rest obtained from reference TRBV7-9 and TRBJ2-7, is as follows: DTGVSQNPRHKITKRGQNVTFRCDPISEHNRLYWYRQTLGQGPEFLTYFQNEAQLEKSRLLSDRFSAERPKGSFSTLEIQRTEQGDSAMYLCASRYRDYNEQYFGPGTRLTVT.

This clone was counted once. The chain couples TRBV5-4 to TRBJ1-4; D is unclear. The V and J ends lost 4 bases and 4 bases respectively, with 8 bases between them. The CDR3 consists of 13 residues. CDR1 and CDR2 (germline): SGHNT, YYREEE (reference sequence). The CDR3 coding sequence is TGTGCCAGCAGCACCGAATATAATGAAAAACTGTTTTTT. It yields the protein CASSTEYNEKLFF.

This chain connects TRBV6-1 to TRBJ2-1; 7 bases align to TRBD2. V trimming: 7 bases; J trimming: 7 bases; junction bases outside the gene matches: 13. The CDR3 contains 15 residues. From germline, CDR1 is MNHNS and CDR2 SASEGT. This chain's CDR3 is CASNPKGGGTNEQFF. CDR3 sequence (DNA): TGTGCCAGCAACCCGAAGGGCGGGGGAACGAATGAGCAGTTCTTC.

CDR3 residues: CASSPLPKTSGPKNIQYF. The CDR3 bases are TGTGCCAGCTCACCACTTCCGAAGACTAGCGGGCCCAAAAACATTCAGTACTTC. The V gene is TRBV18, the J gene TRBJ2-4, with 10 bases fitting TRBD2. Germline CDR1 KGHSH, CDR2 LQKENI. The CDR3 is 18 amino acids. Trimming at V came to 1 base and at J to 2 bases, leaving 8 bases not matched to a gene.

The J gene is TRBJ1-4, the V gene TRBV6-1; 8 positions agree with TRBD1. The CDR3 totals 15 residues. Germline V CDR1 and CDR2: MNHNS, SASEGT. Germline trimming cut 4 bases from V and 7 bases from J; bases unmatched to any gene: 8. The CDR3 protein is CASSGQGRGGEKLFF. CDR3 DNA sequence: TGTGCCAGCAGTGGACAGGGGAGAGGTGGTGAAAAACTGTTTTTT.

The chain links TRBV10-3 to TRBJ1-6; D call uncertain. The CDR3 length is 12 residues. V lost 6 bases to trimming and J lost 10 bases, with 10 bases between them. Germline values: CDR1 ENHRY, CDR2 SYGVKD. The CDR3 here is CAISLGNSPLHF. CDR3 DNA: TGTGCCATCAGCTTAGGTAACTCACCCCTCCACTTT.

The chain uses TRBV7-6 and TRBJ1-3; 8 bases fit TRBD1. V lost 1 base, J lost 0 bases, and 2 bases stayed unmatched. This CDR3 has 16 residues. Per the germline V gene, CDR1 is SGHVS and CDR2 is FNYEAQ. As DNA, the CDR3 is TGTGCCAGCAGCTTAGAACAGGGGGGCTCTGGAAACACCATATATTTT. Translated, it gives CASSLEQGGSGNTIYF.

The V and J genes are TRBV5-1 and TRBJ1-1; D is uncertain. Deletions cut 0 bases from V and 0 bases from J, with 9 bases between. The CDR3 covers 15 residues. The germline V gene encodes CDR1 SGHRS and CDR2 YFSETQ. The CDR3 is CASSLEGGLNTEAFF. DNA of the CDR3: TGCGCCAGCAGCTTGGAGGGAGGGTTGAACACTGAAGCTTTCTTT. The full variable domain, its missing parts supplied by reference TRBV5-1 and TRBJ1-1, is KAGVTQTPRYLIKTRGQQVTLSCSPISGHRSVSWYQQTPGQGLQFLFEYFSETQRNKGNFPGRFSGRQFSNSRSEMNVSTLELGDSALYLCASSLEGGLNTEAFFGQGTRLTVV.

The V gene is TRBV6-6, the J gene TRBJ2-3; TRBD2 might be the D (5 bases). The CDR3 length is 12 residues. Per the germline V gene, CDR1 is MNHNY and CDR2 is SVGAGI (reference sequence). V gave up 7 bases and J gave up 5 bases, with 10 bases separating them. The CDR3: CASNRGKDTQYF. The CDR3 DNA follows: TGTGCCAGCAACCGAGGGAAAGATACGCAGTATTTT.

The rearrangement links TRBV7-3 to TRBJ2-5; 8 bases line up with TRBD1. V lost 2 bases and J lost 5; bases outside the gene matches: 7. The germline gives CDR1 SGHTA, CDR2 FQGTGA. The CDR3 has 15 amino acids. CDR3 sequence reads: CASSLGGTGAETQYF. For the CDR3, the DNA is TGTGCCAGCAGCTTAGGGGGGACAGGAGCGGAGACCCAGTACTTC. Looking up the rest from reference TRBV7-3 and TRBJ2-5 gives the full variable domain: GAGVSQTPSNKVTEKGKYVELRCDPISGHTALYWYRQSLGQGPEFLIYFQGTGAADDSGLPNDRFFAVRPEGSVSTLKIQRTERGDSAVYLCASSLGGTGAETQYFGPGTRLLVL.

With respect to this clone: Germline and junction disagree at one end, which may indicate a read error. V gene TRBV11-2 combines with J gene TRBJ2-2; 7 nucleotides match TRBD2. Germline values: CDR1 SGHAT, CDR2 FQNNGV. This CDR3 is built from 15 residues. CDR3 sequence reads: CASSPLAVNTGQLFF. The CDR3 bases are TGTGCCAGCAGCCCTCTAGCGGTGAACACCGGGCAGCTGTTTTTT.

This sequence joins TRBV11-3 and TRBJ2-2; D not certain. V lost 1 base, J lost 4 bases, and 7 bases lay in between. The CDR3 is made up of 14 amino acids. Germline lookup yields CDR1 SGHNT and CDR2 YENEEA. The CDR3 protein is CASSLGHSTGELFF. The CDR3 nucleotides are TGTGCCAGCAGCTTAGGACACAGCACCGGGGAGCTGTTTTTT.

In DNA, the CDR3 is TGTGCCAGCAGTTCCGGGACAGGCCTTGGTACGCAGTATTTT. As protein: CASSSGTGLGTQYF. The V and J genes are TRBV6-5 and TRBJ2-3; 8 nucleotides agree with TRBD1. Unmatched junction bases numbered 8, after V lost 4 bases and J lost 8 bases. The CDR3 spans 14 residues. Germline values: CDR1 MNHEY, CDR2 SVGAGI.

The V and J genes are TRBV27 and TRBJ2-2, with 11 bases fitting TRBD1. Germline V lookup: CDR1 MNHEY, CDR2 SMNVEV (reference sequence). CDR3 size: 15 residues. With V trimmed by 8 bases and J by 4 bases, 6 bases remained unmatched. The CDR3 reads CASAGQGAFTGELFF. In DNA, the CDR3 is TGTGCCAGCGCTGGACAGGGGGCCTTCACCGGGGAGCTGTTTTTT.

The chain is built from TRBV5-8 and TRBJ2-4, with a tentative D call TRBD2 (5 bases). Germline V gene data show CDR1 as SGHTS and CDR2 as YDEGEE. CDR3 length: 18 amino acids. The germline V and J ends were trimmed by 5 bases and 0 bases, with 21 bases remaining between them. The CDR3 region has the DNA TGTGCCAGCAGGCTTCTAGACCTAGCCTTCTTAGCCAAAAACATTCAGTACTTC. As protein: CASRLLDLAFLAKNIQYF.

The chain carries TRBV7-9 and TRBJ2-5; no clear D gene. Germline loops: CDR1 SEHNR, CDR2 FQNEAQ (reference sequence). Trimming stripped 2 bases from V and 4 bases from J, with 11 bases between. CDR3 length equals 14 residues. CDR3 loop: CASSLPPRLETQYF. The CDR3 coding sequence is TGTGCCAGCAGCTTACCGCCCCGGTTAGAGACCCAGTACTTC.

This clone was seen only once. This sequence joins TRBV14 and TRBJ2-5; no reliable D call. This CDR3 spans 12 amino acids. Germline CDR1 is SGHDN and CDR2 is FVKESK. V was pared by 4 bases and J by 4 bases, with 7 bases between. This chain's CDR3 is CASSRGLETQYF. The CDR3 DNA follows: TGTGCCAGCAGCCGGGGATTAGAGACCCAGTACTTC.

The chain is built from TRBV7-3 and TRBJ2-1; perhaps TRBD1 as D (5 bases). Trimming took off 4 bases at V and 2 bases at J, with 12 bases between the two ends. The CDR3 is made up of 15 amino acids. Germline CDR1 and CDR2: SGHTA and FQGTGA. CDR3: CASSSHRNTYNEQFF. As DNA, the CDR3 is TGTGCCAGCAGCTCCCACAGGAACACCTACAATGAGCAGTTCTTC.

This clone was seen only once. The chain employs TRBV5-8 and TRBJ2-1; D gene unclear. Trimming stripped 0 bases from V and 9 bases from J, with 10 bases between. Germline lookup yields CDR1 SGHTS and CDR2 YDEGEE. The CDR3 is 13 amino acids. The CDR3 bases are TGTGCCAGCAGCTTGGCCTACAATCCTGAGCAGTTCTTC. Translation: CASSLAYNPEQFF.

The chain carries TRBV9 and TRBJ2-2; D may be TRBD1 (6 bases). The germline V gene has CDR1 SGDLS and CDR2 YYNGEE. V was clipped by 0 bases and J by 1 base, with 13 bases between them. The CDR3 has 17 amino acids. CDR3 in amino acids: CASSVEGGQLNTGELFF. In nucleotides, the CDR3 is TGTGCCAGCAGCGTAGAAGGTGGACAGTTGAACACCGGGGAGCTGTTTTTT.

This clone is a singleton in its sample. The V gene is TRBV5-1, the J gene TRBJ2-1; 9 bases are a match to TRBD1. Germline V gives CDR1 SGHRS, CDR2 YFSETQ. The CDR3 runs to 18 residues. Trimming removed 2 bases from V and 2 bases from J; junction bases left unmatched: 11. The CDR3 bases are TGCGCCAGCAGCTTTCCTCGATCGGACAGGGGCACCTACAATGAGCAGTTCTTC. This sequence encodes CASSFPRSDRGTYNEQFF.

This clone has only one observation. The chain couples TRBV7-3 to TRBJ2-1; 7 bases map to TRBD2. The ends lost 8 bases at V and 7 bases at J; junction bases unmatched: 8. The CDR3 has 13 amino acids. Looked up from germline, CDR1 is SGHTA and CDR2 is FQGTGA. The CDR3 region is CASRLAGGNEQFF. Here the CDR3 DNA reads TGTGCCAGCCGACTAGCCGGAGGAAATGAGCAGTTCTTC.

The V and J genes are TRBV2 and TRBJ2-7, with 12 bases fitting TRBD2. The CDR3 has 13 residues. Per the germline V gene, CDR1 is SNHLY and CDR2 is FYNNEI. V was clipped by 7 bases and J by 6 bases; unmatched bases: 4. The CDR3 sequence is CASIRLAGVEQYF. The CDR3 DNA is TGTGCCAGCATAAGACTAGCGGGGGTCGAGCAGTACTTC. Combining the CDR3 with reference TRBV2 and TRBJ2-7 gives the whole variable domain EPEVTQTPSHQVTQMGQEVILRCVPISNHLYFYWYRQILGQKVEFLVSFYNNEISEKSEIFDDQFSVERPDGSNFTLKIRSTKLEDSAMYFCASIRLAGVEQYFGPGTRLTVT.

The genes are TRBV2 and TRBJ2-6, with 9 bases identical to TRBD1. In germline, CDR1 is SNHLY, CDR2 FYNNEI. The CDR3 extends over 17 amino acids. Trimming cost V 7 bases and J 4 bases; bases outside gene matches: 11. CDR3 amino acids: CASTRGQGRGGANVLTF. DNA for the CDR3: TGTGCCAGCACCAGAGGACAGGGGAGGGGAGGGGCCAACGTCCTGACTTTC.